A selection of T cell receptor beta chains follows, all from one sample in a study of blood T cell repertoires in COVID-19. The protocol was immunoSEQ multiplex PCR, while the TCRdb copy is restricted to in-frame clones and leaves out a portion. The data contain around 130,000 clones, about 88% of them singletons. The specimen sequenced was peripheral blood. The receptors stem from a woman older than 75 with acute or convalescent COVID-19. The CDR3 runs from the conserved cysteine through the conserved F or W. D genes are given only for firm matches. Some rows mark clone size as missing; the rest say once, few, many or name a class of expanded clone.

d_gene: .
abundance: few
v_gene: TRBV7-7
j_gene: TRBJ2-1
CDR3aa: CASSLAAGAAYNEQFF
CDR3nt: TGTGCCAGCAGCTTAGCAGCGGGTGCTGCCTACAATGAGCAGTTCTTC

d_gene: TRBD2
abundance: .
v_gene: TRBV7-2
j_gene: TRBJ2-1
CDR3aa: CASTLVAGDYNEQFF
CDR3nt: TGTGCCAGCACCTTGGTAGCGGGAGACTACAATGAGCAGTTCTTC

d_gene: TRBD2
abundance: .
v_gene: TRBV19
j_gene: TRBJ2-1
CDR3aa: CASSIGGLAGDNEQFF
CDR3nt: TGTGCCAGTAGTATAGGCGGACTAGCGGGGGATAATGAGCAGTTCTTC

d_gene: TRBD1
abundance: .
v_gene: TRBV19
j_gene: TRBJ1-2
CDR3aa: CASSMRDRDRGYTF
CDR3nt: TGTGCCAGTAGTATGCGGGACAGAGACCGCGGCTACACCTTC

d_gene: TRBD2
abundance: .
v_gene: TRBV11-3
j_gene: TRBJ2-3
CDR3aa: CASSQGTSGRQDTQYF
CDR3nt: TGTGCCAGCAGCCAGGGGACTAGCGGGAGACAGGATACGCAGTATTTT

d_gene: TRBD1
abundance: .
v_gene: TRBV19
j_gene: TRBJ2-7
CDR3aa: CASSRDRGINYEQYF
CDR3nt: TGTGCCAGCTCCCGGGACAGGGGTATTAATTACGAGCAGTACTTC

d_gene: .
abundance: .
v_gene: TRBV18
j_gene: TRBJ1-2
CDR3aa: CASSADPQGGGYTF
CDR3nt: TGTGCCAGCTCAGCCGACCCGCAGGGAGGTGGCTACACCTTC

d_gene: .
abundance: .
v_gene: TRBV7-2
j_gene: TRBJ1-3
CDR3aa: CASSLIRLRGSSGNTIYF
CDR3nt: TGTGCCAGCAGCTTAATACGTTTGAGGGGGTCCTCTGGAAACACCATATATTTT

d_gene: TRBD1
abundance: .
v_gene: TRBV9
j_gene: TRBJ2-3
CDR3aa: CASSVPGTGGPSTDTQYF
CDR3nt: TGTGCCAGCAGCGTACCCGGGACAGGGGGACCTAGCACAGATACGCAGTATTTT

d_gene: TRBD2
abundance: .
v_gene: TRBV19
j_gene: TRBJ2-2
CDR3aa: CASSPSRRGANTGELFF
CDR3nt: TGTGCCAGTAGTCCTAGTCGCCGGGGGGCGAACACCGGGGAGCTGTTTTTT

d_gene: .
abundance: .
v_gene: TRBV2
j_gene: TRBJ2-7
CDR3aa: CASSDNRAQVGEQYF
CDR3nt: TGTGCCAGCAGTGACAACAGGGCTCAAGTGGGAGAGCAGTACTTC

d_gene: TRBD1
abundance: .
v_gene: TRBV19
j_gene: TRBJ1-5
CDR3aa: CASSTRGDGNQPQHF
CDR3nt: TGTGCCAGTAGTACCAGGGGGGATGGCAATCAGCCCCAGCATTTT

d_gene: .
abundance: .
v_gene: TRBV6-6
j_gene: TRBJ2-2
CDR3aa: CASNHGGDTGELFF
CDR3nt: TGTGCCAGCAACCACGGCGGGGACACCGGGGAGCTGTTTTTT

d_gene: .
abundance: .
v_gene: TRBV7-9
j_gene: TRBJ2-1
CDR3aa: CASRGVGWRNEQFF
CDR3nt: TGTGCCAGCCGTGGGGTGGGGTGGAGGAATGAGCAGTTCTTC

d_gene: .
abundance: .
v_gene: TRBV25-1
j_gene: TRBJ2-7
CDR3aa: CASSRGYEQYF
CDR3nt: TGTGCCAGCAGTCGGGGGTACGAGCAGTACTTC

d_gene: .
abundance: once
v_gene: TRBV5-6
j_gene: TRBJ1-4
CDR3aa: CASSFADRNNEKLFF
CDR3nt: TGTGCCAGCAGCTTTGCAGACAGAAATAATGAAAAACTGTTTTTT

d_gene: TRBD1
abundance: .
v_gene: TRBV7-9
j_gene: TRBJ1-1
CDR3aa: CASSLVGGRRNTEAFF
CDR3nt: TGTGCCAGCAGCTTAGTAGGGGGCCGTCGGAACACTGAAGCTTTCTTT

d_gene: .
abundance: .
v_gene: TRBV7-2
j_gene: TRBJ2-1
CDR3aa: CASSLWAREAYNEQFF
CDR3nt: TGTGCCAGCAGCTTATGGGCCAGGGAGGCTTACAATGAGCAGTTCTTC

d_gene: TRBD2
abundance: .
v_gene: TRBV6-2/TRBV6-3
j_gene: TRBJ2-1
CDR3aa: CASSQTSGGYNEQFF
CDR3nt: TGTGCCAGCAGCCAAACTAGCGGGGGCTACAATGAGCAGTTCTTC

d_gene: .
abundance: once
v_gene: TRBV29-1
j_gene: TRBJ2-5
CDR3aa: CSVEPAGGETQYF
CDR3nt: TGCAGCGTTGAGCCGGCAGGCGGGGAGACCCAGTACTTC

d_gene: TRBD1
abundance: .
v_gene: TRBV7-2
j_gene: TRBJ1-2
CDR3aa: CASSPAQSDRGSNYGYTF
CDR3nt: TGTGCCAGCAGCCCAGCCCAGAGCGACAGGGGGTCTAACTATGGCTACACCTTC

d_gene: .
abundance: .
v_gene: TRBV11-3
j_gene: TRBJ2-5
CDR3aa: CASSLGATPQWAQYF
CDR3nt: TGTGCCAGCAGCTTAGGTGCGACACCGCAATGGGCCCAGTACTTC

d_gene: .
abundance: .
v_gene: TRBV4-3
j_gene: TRBJ1-4
CDR3aa: CASSQAGNTNEKLFF
CDR3nt: TGCGCCAGCAGCCAAGCAGGGAATACTAATGAAAAACTGTTTTTT

d_gene: .
abundance: .
v_gene: TRBV5-1
j_gene: TRBJ2-2
CDR3aa: CASSLEGGRTGELFF
CDR3nt: TGCGCCAGCAGCTTGGAAGGCGGCCGCACCGGGGAGCTGTTTTTT

d_gene: .
abundance: .
v_gene: TRBV6-5
j_gene: TRBJ1-1
CDR3aa: CASSYSRDEAFF
CDR3nt: TGTGCCAGCAGTTACTCGAGGGATGAAGCTTTCTTT

d_gene: .
abundance: .
v_gene: TRBV7-2
j_gene: TRBJ2-2
CDR3aa: CASSLRWDKNTGELFF
CDR3nt: TGTGCCAGCAGCTTAAGGTGGGACAAGAACACCGGGGAGCTGTTTTTT

d_gene: TRBD1
abundance: .
v_gene: TRBV3-1/TRBV3-2
j_gene: TRBJ2-7
CDR3aa: CASSRGTTGDYEQYF
CDR3nt: TGTGCCAGCAGCCGAGGGACAACAGGGGACTACGAGCAGTACTTC

d_gene: TRBD1
abundance: .
v_gene: TRBV12-3/TRBV12-4
j_gene: TRBJ2-7
CDR3aa: CASSRQGIEQYF
CDR3nt: TGTGCCAGCAGCCGACAGGGTATTGAGCAGTACTTC

d_gene: .
abundance: medium-sized
v_gene: TRBV24-1
j_gene: TRBJ1-6
CDR3aa: CATSVLTDPLDSPLHF
CDR3nt: TGTGCCACCAGTGTCCTGACTGACCCCCTGGATTCACCCCTCCACTTT

d_gene: .
abundance: .
v_gene: TRBV10-3
j_gene: TRBJ2-4
CDR3aa: CAITEGGAKNIQYF
CDR3nt: TGTGCCATCACGGAGGGGGGGGCCAAAAACATTCAGTACTTC

d_gene: TRBD2
abundance: .
v_gene: TRBV19
j_gene: TRBJ2-3
CDR3aa: CASSIRRGSADTQYF
CDR3nt: TGTGCCAGTAGTATAAGGCGGGGGTCGGCAGATACGCAGTATTTT

d_gene: TRBD1
abundance: .
v_gene: TRBV6-6
j_gene: TRBJ1-2
CDR3aa: CASEDRAYGYTF
CDR3nt: TGTGCCAGCGAAGACAGGGCGTATGGCTACACCTTC

d_gene: TRBD1
abundance: .
v_gene: TRBV19
j_gene: TRBJ1-1
CDR3aa: CASRKTGITEAFF
CDR3nt: TGTGCCAGTAGAAAGACAGGGATCACTGAAGCTTTCTTT

d_gene: .
abundance: .
v_gene: TRBV19
j_gene: TRBJ2-5
CDR3aa: CASSTGGRGETQYF
CDR3nt: TGTGCCAGTAGTACCGGGGGGCGTGGGGAGACCCAGTACTTC

d_gene: .
abundance: .
v_gene: TRBV25-1
j_gene: TRBJ1-4
CDR3aa: CASSQERVFEEKLFF
CDR3nt: TGTGCCAGCAGCCAAGAGCGGGTTTTTGAGGAAAAACTGTTTTTT

d_gene: TRBD2
abundance: once
v_gene: TRBV24-1
j_gene: TRBJ2-1
CDR3aa: CATSDPLAGYNEQFF
CDR3nt: TGTGCCACCAGTGATCCACTAGCGGGTTACAATGAGCAGTTCTTC

d_gene: TRBD2
abundance: once
v_gene: TRBV6-5
j_gene: TRBJ2-1
CDR3aa: CASSGGGMINEQFF
CDR3nt: TGTGCCAGCAGCGGCGGGGGGATGATCAATGAGCAGTTCTTC

d_gene: .
abundance: .
v_gene: TRBV2
j_gene: TRBJ1-1
CDR3aa: CASTRRLLDTEAFF
CDR3nt: TGTGCCAGCACCCGGAGGCTTTTGGACACTGAAGCTTTCTTT

d_gene: TRBD1
abundance: .
v_gene: TRBV7-9
j_gene: TRBJ2-3
CDR3aa: CASSLPIIRDSGLTDTQYF
CDR3nt: TGTGCCAGCAGCTTACCCATTATCCGGGACAGTGGGCTCACAGATACGCAGTATTTT

d_gene: TRBD1
abundance: .
v_gene: TRBV14
j_gene: TRBJ1-1
CDR3aa: CASSQYGQALTEAFF
CDR3nt: TGTGCCAGCAGCCAATACGGACAGGCTCTCACTGAAGCTTTCTTT

d_gene: TRBD2
abundance: once
v_gene: TRBV5-1
j_gene: TRBJ2-1
CDR3aa: CASSFPIGGVSGSHNEQFF
CDR3nt: TGCGCCAGCAGCTTCCCAATTGGGGGGGTGAGCGGGAGCCACAATGAGCAGTTCTTC

d_gene: .
abundance: .
v_gene: TRBV12-3/TRBV12-4
j_gene: TRBJ1-1
CDR3aa: CASSQDTYTEAFF
CDR3nt: TGTGCCAGCAGCCAGGACACATACACTGAAGCTTTCTTT

d_gene: TRBD1
abundance: once
v_gene: TRBV3-1/TRBV3-2
j_gene: TRBJ1-2
CDR3aa: CASSPQGHYGYTF
CDR3nt: TGTGCCAGCAGCCCACAGGGGCACTATGGCTACACCTTC

d_gene: .
abundance: .
v_gene: TRBV18
j_gene: TRBJ1-2
CDR3aa: CASSRVREGNGYTF
CDR3nt: TGTGCCAGCTCACGAGTCCGGGAGGGGAATGGCTACACCTTC

d_gene: TRBD1
abundance: .
v_gene: TRBV9
j_gene: TRBJ1-1
CDR3aa: CASSGQGNTEAFF
CDR3nt: TGTGCCAGCAGTGGACAGGGGAACACTGAAGCTTTCTTT

d_gene: .
abundance: few
v_gene: TRBV4-3
j_gene: TRBJ1-2
CDR3aa: CASSQEVGLLGYGYTF
CDR3nt: TGCGCCAGCAGCCAAGAGGTGGGCCTTCTTGGATATGGCTACACCTTC

d_gene: TRBD2
abundance: .
v_gene: TRBV2
j_gene: TRBJ2-4
CDR3aa: CASSERVAGGRRNIQYF
CDR3nt: TGTGCCAGCAGTGAAAGGGTAGCGGGAGGGCGAAGGAACATTCAGTACTTC

d_gene: TRBD1
abundance: .
v_gene: TRBV6-5
j_gene: TRBJ1-1
CDR3aa: CASSYSDRGRSEAFF
CDR3nt: TGTGCCAGCAGTTACTCGGACAGGGGGCGATCTGAAGCTTTCTTT

d_gene: TRBD1
abundance: .
v_gene: TRBV9
j_gene: TRBJ2-7
CDR3aa: CASSPGTGGRDEQYF
CDR3nt: TGTGCCAGCAGCCCCGGGACAGGGGGTCGGGACGAGCAGTACTTC

d_gene: .
abundance: .
v_gene: TRBV5-1
j_gene: TRBJ1-4
CDR3aa: CASSLEGESEKLFF
CDR3nt: TGCGCCAGCAGCTTGGAGGGGGAGAGCGAAAAACTGTTTTTT

d_gene: TRBD1
abundance: .
v_gene: TRBV11-2
j_gene: TRBJ1-3
CDR3aa: CASTPSDRGNTIYF
CDR3nt: TGTGCCAGCACCCCGAGCGACAGGGGGAACACCATATATTTT

d_gene: .
abundance: .
v_gene: TRBV2
j_gene: TRBJ1-2
CDR3aa: CASSETLDGSDGYTF
CDR3nt: TGTGCCAGCAGTGAGACCCTTGACGGGTCTGATGGCTACACCTTC

d_gene: TRBD2
abundance: .
v_gene: TRBV24-1
j_gene: TRBJ2-1
CDR3aa: CATSDRTSGSRHEQFF
CDR3nt: TGTGCCACCAGTGACCGCACTAGCGGGAGTCGCCATGAGCAGTTCTTC

d_gene: .
abundance: .
v_gene: TRBV19
j_gene: TRBJ2-7
CDR3aa: CASSIRAGSYEQYF
CDR3nt: TGTGCCAGTAGTATTCGAGCGGGTTCCTACGAGCAGTACTTC